Shown below are 23 T cell receptor beta chains from a single sample sequenced in a study of blood T cell repertoires in COVID-19. Using immunoSEQ multiplex PCR, the repertoire was profiled, and TCRdb retains in-frame clones only, with some absent. The repertoire holds roughly 29,000 clones, with roughly 90% as singletons. The sequenced material came from peripheral blood. These receptors all stem from a human donor in a cohort sampled during active COVID-19.

This clone has only a few counts. This chain joins TRBV3-1 (or the pseudogene TRBV3-2) and TRBJ1-2; the match to TRBD1 covers 8 bases. With 3 bases clipped from V and 6 bases from J, the junction kept 12 bases outside the gene matches. The CDR3 length is 16 residues. Germline CDR1 reads LGHDT; CDR2 reads YNNKEL (reference sequence). For the CDR3, the DNA is TGTGCCAGCAGCCAGGTCCCGGGACAGGTTGTCCATGGCTACACCTTC. This translates into CASSQVPGQVVHGYTF.

The rearrangement links TRBV7-2 to TRBJ1-5; no definite D call. Germline V gene sequence: CDR1 SGHTA, CDR2 FQGNSA. The V end was cut by 1 base, the J end by 7 bases, with 11 bases between. This CDR3 contains 14 residues. CDR3 residues: CASSLGSYSQPQHF. The CDR3, as DNA: TGTGCCAGCAGCTTAGGTTCTTACAGCCAGCCCCAGCATTTT. Using reference TRBV7-2 and TRBJ1-5 for the parts outside the CDR3, the full variable domain is GAGVSQSPSNKVTEKGKDVELRCDPISGHTALYWYRQSLGQGLEFLIYFQGNSAPDKSGLPSDRFSAERTGGSVSTLTIQRTQQEDSAVYLCASSLGSYSQPQHFGDGTRLSIL.

This sequence joins TRBV19 and TRBJ2-3; 7 bases map to TRBD1. CDR1 is LNHDA, CDR2 SQIVND, per germline (reference sequence). The junction had 10 bases not matched to a gene; V was cut back by 5 bases and J by 2 bases. This CDR3 is 16 amino acids long. CDR3 sequence (DNA): TGTGCCAGTAGTCCTCGGACAGGAACGTACACAGATACGCAGTATTTT. It yields the protein CASSPRTGTYTDTQYF.

The chain combines TRBV5-1 with TRBJ2-3, with a possible D match to TRBD2 (5 bases). The CDR3 extends over 16 amino acids. Trimming left V 3 bases short and J 5 bases short, with 19 bases between. Germline-derived CDR1 and CDR2 are SGHRS and YFSETQ. CDR3 sequence reads: CASSSGVGSEEDTQYF. The CDR3, as DNA: TGCGCCAGCAGCTCCGGGGTGGGTTCCGAGGAAGATACGCAGTATTTT.

The rearrangement uses TRBV19 and TRBJ1-5; 8 bases fit TRBD1. Losses at the gene ends were 7 bases for V and 2 bases for J; bases not matched to a gene: 7. CDR3 length: 15 amino acids. Germline CDR1 and CDR2: LNHDA and SQIVND (reference sequence). The DNA for the CDR3 is TGTGCCAGTACCGGGGACAGGTGGGGCAATCAGCCCCAGCATTTT. Encoded protein: CASTGDRWGNQPQHF.

The chain has TRBV7-8 and TRBJ2-2; a possible D gene is TRBD2 (6 bases). Trimming shortened V by 5 bases and J by 4 bases, and 11 bases separated the two germline ends. This CDR3 is 14 amino acids long. CDR1 and CDR2 from the germline V gene are SGHVS and FQNEAQ. CDR3 bases: TGTGCCAGCAGCCCCGGGCGGGGCACCGGGGAGCTGTTTTTT. It codes for CASSPGRGTGELFF.

DNA of the CDR3: TGTGCCAGCAGCCAAGCGGGACAGGGGAACACTGAAGCTTTCTTT. Translation: CASSQAGQGNTEAFF. The chain couples TRBV3-1 (or the pseudogene TRBV3-2) to TRBJ1-1; 9 bases are shared with TRBD1. Losses at the gene ends were 1 base for V and 1 base for J; bases not matched to a gene: 1. Germline-derived CDR1 and CDR2 are LGHDT and YNNKEL (reference sequence). The length of the CDR3 is 15 residues.

The V call is TRBV3-1 (or the pseudogene TRBV3-2), the J call TRBJ2-5; TRBD1 matches 8 bases. The junction had 12 bases not matched to a gene; V was cut back by 4 bases and J by 5 bases. The germline CDR1 and CDR2 sequences are LGHDT and YNNKEL (reference sequence). This CDR3 contains 16 residues. The CDR3 loop reads CASSRRGQGTLETQYF. The CDR3 coding sequence is TGTGCCAGCAGCCGCCGAGGACAGGGAACATTGGAGACCCAGTACTTC.

The V and J genes are TRBV15 and TRBJ1-5; tentative D call: TRBD1 (5 bases). V dropped 6 bases and J dropped 0 bases, with 21 bases sitting between them. Germline loops: CDR1 LNHNV, CDR2 YYDKDF (reference sequence). The CDR3 spans 18 residues. CDR3 residues: CATSSKRLGPYSNQPQHF. CDR3 nucleotide sequence: TGTGCCACCAGTTCGAAGCGACTGGGGCCTTATAGCAATCAGCCCCAGCATTTT.

This chain uses TRBV12-3 or TRBV12-4 with TRBJ2-1; TRBD2 matches 7 bases. This CDR3 comprises 13 residues. V was clipped by 4 bases and J by 9 bases; unmatched bases: 6. CDR3 nucleotide sequence: TGTGCCAGCAGTTCGCTAGCGGATTCTGAGCAGTTCTTC. This codes for CASSSLADSEQFF.

This chain connects TRBV6-5 to TRBJ2-7; 8 bases match TRBD1. The CDR3 covers 15 residues. CDR1 is MNHEY and CDR2 is SVGAGI in the germline V gene. V was pared by 6 bases and J by 4 bases, with 11 bases of the junction left unmatched. The CDR3 reads CASSRKGQGGYEQYF. DNA of the CDR3: TGTGCCAGCAGCCGGAAAGGACAGGGAGGATACGAGCAGTACTTC.

Note on this clone: Mismatch with germline at one junction end may stem from a read error. Additional DNA sequences in this sample encode the identical CDR3. V is TRBV19 and J is TRBJ1-1; 8 bases agree with TRBD1. This CDR3 has 13 residues. Germline V gene data show CDR1 as LNHDA and CDR2 as SQIVND (reference sequence). The CDR3 nucleotides read TGCGCCAGTATCAACCCCGGACAGGGTAAAGCTTTCTTT. This translates into CASINPGQGKAFF.

The chain combines TRBV28 with TRBJ1-5; no reliable D call. Trimming stripped 6 bases from V and 6 bases from J, with 15 bases between. Germline CDR1 reads MDHEN; CDR2 reads SYDVKM. The CDR3 consists of 14 residues. The CDR3 loop is CASSYSFSGQPQHF. CDR3 DNA sequence: TGTGCCAGCAGCTATAGTTTCAGCGGTCAGCCCCAGCATTTT.

The chain carries TRBV29-1 and TRBJ1-2, with TRBD1 matching over 8 bases. This CDR3 is 12 amino acids long. The germline CDR1 and CDR2 sequences are SQVTM and ANQGSEA. V was pared by 7 bases and J by 8 bases, with 9 bases of the junction left unmatched. CDR3 in DNA: TGCAGCGCTCGGACAGGGTTAGGCGGCTACACCTTC. This encodes CSARTGLGGYTF.

This clone was counted a single time. This chain links TRBV24-1 with TRBJ2-5, with 8 bases that match TRBD1. The CDR3 consists of 13 residues. The germline V gene encodes CDR1 KGHDR and CDR2 SFDVKD. V shed 7 bases and J 2 bases; nucleotides not matched to a gene: 2. The DNA for the CDR3 is TGTGCCACCAGCGGGACAGGACAAGAGACCCAGTACTTC. Amino acid sequence: CATSGTGQETQYF.

The chain is built from TRBV20-1 and TRBJ2-2; 13 positions agree with TRBD2. This CDR3 has 18 amino acids. Germline V gene sequence: CDR1 DFQATT, CDR2 SNEGSKA (reference sequence). V shed 3 bases and J 5 bases; nucleotides not matched to a gene: 12. CDR3 residues: CSASPRLAGGLGTGELFF. For the CDR3, the DNA is TGCAGTGCTAGTCCGAGACTAGCGGGGGGCCTAGGGACCGGGGAGCTGTTTTTT.

V is TRBV14 and J is TRBJ1-6; no firm D call. The CDR3 has 13 residues. CDR1 is SGHDN and CDR2 is FVKESK in the germline V gene. The V and J ends lost 2 bases and 11 bases respectively, with 10 bases between them. CDR3 coding DNA: TGTGCCAGCAGCCAACAAACGGGGACACCCCTCCACTTT. Encoded protein: CASSQQTGTPLHF. The full variable domain, its missing parts supplied by reference TRBV14 and TRBJ1-6, is EAGVTQFPSHSVIEKGQTVTLRCDPISGHDNLYWYRRVMGKEIKFLLHFVKESKQDESGMPNNRFLAERTGGTYSTLKVQPAELEDSGVYFCASSQQTGTPLHFGNGTRLTVT.

The chain recombines TRBV4-1 with TRBJ1-2, with 9 bases that match TRBD1. Germline V gene data show CDR1 as MGHRA and CDR2 as YSYEKL. J was trimmed by 4 bases and V by 1 base; bases with no gene match: 7. The CDR3 contains 16 residues. The DNA for the CDR3 is TGCGCCAGCAGCCAAGGGACAGGGGTATATAGCTATGGCTACACCTTC. Translating it yields CASSQGTGVYSYGYTF.

V is TRBV7-8 and J is TRBJ1-1; TRBD1 agrees at 8 bases. Germline-derived CDR1 and CDR2 are SGHVS and FQNEAQ. V lost 1 base, J lost 0 bases, and 4 bases stayed unmatched. The CDR3 spans 16 residues. The CDR3 loop is CASSLGPGGMNTEAFF. As DNA, the CDR3 is TGTGCCAGCAGCTTAGGTCCAGGGGGCATGAACACTGAAGCTTTCTTT.

The chain carries TRBV4-1 and TRBJ2-3; 14 bases agree with TRBD2. Looked up from germline, CDR1 is MGHRA and CDR2 is YSYEKL. V shed 1 base and J 0 bases; nucleotides not matched to a gene: 3. The CDR3 length is 18 residues. Written as DNA, the CDR3 is TGCGCCAGCAGCCAAGGGGGACTAGCGGGGGCGAGCACAGATACGCAGTATTTT. As protein: CASSQGGLAGASTDTQYF.

This clone has only a few counts. This chain links TRBV28 with TRBJ1-2, with 7 positions matching TRBD1. Trimming cost V 6 bases and J 2 bases; bases outside gene matches: 6. The CDR3 covers 14 residues. CDR1 is MDHEN and CDR2 is SYDVKM in the germline V gene. The CDR3 spells CASRWRGGNYGYTF. DNA for the CDR3: TGTGCCAGCAGATGGAGAGGGGGCAACTATGGCTACACCTTC.

CDR3: CATSRTGNTEAFF. The CDR3 nucleotides read TGTGCCACCAGCAGGACAGGGAACACTGAAGCTTTCTTT. The rearrangement links TRBV15 to TRBJ1-1; D may be TRBD1 (6 bases). The germline V gene has CDR1 LNHNV and CDR2 YYDKDF (reference sequence). Trimming removed 3 bases from V and 1 base from J, with 6 bases in between. The CDR3 is 13 residues long.

The chain joins TRBV4-2 to TRBJ2-5; 7 nucleotides align to TRBD1. Germline V gives CDR1 LGHNA, CDR2 YNFKEQ. The CDR3 spans 15 residues. V trimming: 2 bases; J trimming: 5 bases; junction bases outside the gene matches: 8. The chain's CDR3 is CASSQLTGVRETQYF. The CDR3 nucleotides read TGTGCCAGCAGCCAACTTACAGGGGTCAGGGAGACCCAGTACTTC.